This T cell receptor (beta chain) is from a study of blood T cell repertoires in COVID-19. Study-level background: COVID-19 samples, acute and convalescent, were from the United States, Italy and Spain.

Authors' analysis steps: The assay estimated nucleated cells by amplifying reference gene primers. Sequencing used immunoSEQ multiplex PCR; TCRdb keeps in-frame clones, though not all of them. V and J calls and clone size come straight from that table; D and trimming were deduced from the DNA. The top ten hold 1% of the sample, which has some 310,000 clones, more than 75% seen once. This CDR3 has 15 residues. Per the germline V gene, CDR1 is MDHEN and CDR2 is SYDVKM. V shed 6 bases and J 1 base; nucleotides not matched to a gene: 4. The chain is built from TRBV28 and TRBJ1-5; 9 bases match TRBD1. The sequencing input was peripheral blood. This sequence was found in a man over 45 with active or convalescent COVID-19. This chain's CDR3 is CASSLDRGSNQPQHF. CDR3 bases: TGTGCCAGCAGCTTAGACAGGGGGAGCAATCAGCCCCAGCATTTT.